A single sample gave rise to the 27 T cell receptor beta chains below, sequenced in a study of blood T cell repertoires in COVID-19. Only in-frame clones appear in the TCRdb table, and some are missing; sequencing was by immunoSEQ multiplex PCR. The repertoire holds around 250,000 clones, with approximately 84% as singletons. Sequencing was done on a sample of PBMCs or T cells enriched from blood (not recorded which). These receptors all come from a woman in her forties or fifties who had been exposed to COVID-19.

The chain couples TRBV4-1 to TRBJ1-1, with 8 bases aligning to TRBD1. The CDR3 sequence is 16 residues long. Germline V gives CDR1 MGHRA, CDR2 YSYEKL. Trimming removed 0 bases from V and 3 bases from J; junction bases left unmatched: 6. The CDR3 nucleotides are TGCGCCAGCAGCCAAGAGGGGCAGACAGGGGACACTGAAGCTTTCTTT. This encodes CASSQEGQTGDTEAFF.

CDR3 residues: CASSPSVTGELFF. The CDR3 nucleotides read TGCGCCAGCAGCCCTAGCGTCACCGGGGAGCTGTTTTTT. The chain couples TRBV5-1 to TRBJ2-2; D perhaps matches TRBD2 (6 bases). The V gene lost 4 bases and the J gene lost 4 bases, with 8 bases spanning the gap. The CDR3 has 13 residues. CDR1 SGHRS and CDR2 YFSETQ come from the germline V gene.

This chain links TRBV19 with TRBJ2-7, with TRBD1 matching over 9 bases. The CDR3 is 16 amino acids. The germline V gene has CDR1 LNHDA and CDR2 SQIVND (reference sequence). The trim removed 1 base at V and 2 bases at J, leaving 6 bases unmatched. The CDR3 is CASSIVGGQGTYEQYF. The CDR3 nucleotides read TGTGCCAGTAGTATAGTTGGGGGACAGGGAACCTACGAGCAGTACTTC. Full variable domain (missing parts from reference TRBV19 and TRBJ2-7): DGGITQSPKYLFRKEGQNVTLSCEQNLNHDAMYWYRQDPGQGLRLIYYSQIVNDFQKGDIAEGYSVSREKKESFPLTVTSAQKNPTAFYLCASSIVGGQGTYEQYFGPGTRLTVT.

This chain uses TRBV19 with TRBJ1-5, with TRBD1 as a possible D gene (5 bases). V gave up 2 bases and J gave up 1 base, with 12 bases separating them. CDR3 length equals 16 residues. Germline assignment: CDR1 LNHDA and CDR2 SQIVND (reference sequence). The chain's CDR3 is CASSIPRAGSNQPQHF. The CDR3, as DNA: TGTGCCAGTAGTATACCAAGGGCAGGGAGCAATCAGCCCCAGCATTTT.

This clone was seen many times. The chain couples TRBV29-1 to TRBJ2-1; D is perhaps TRBD2 (6 bases). This CDR3 region has 14 residues. CDR1 and CDR2 (germline): SQVTM, ANQGSEA. Trimming cost V 3 bases and J 10 bases, with 19 bases left between them. The CDR3 region has the DNA TGCAGCGTTGAGTTACGCGGGGTCCGCGGGGAGCAGTTCTTC. Translation gives CSVELRGVRGEQFF.

A few counts support this clone. The rearrangement links TRBV7-8 to TRBJ1-1; no clear D gene. CDR1 is SGHVS and CDR2 is FQNEAQ in the germline V gene. CDR3 length: 13 residues. With 0 bases removed from V and 6 bases from J, the gap between germline ends came to 8 bases. The CDR3 reads CASSLAPPAEAFF. CDR3 coding DNA: TGTGCCAGCAGCTTAGCCCCTCCGGCTGAAGCTTTCTTT. Full variable domain (remainder filled in from reference TRBV7-8 and TRBJ1-1): GAGVSQSPRYKVAKRGQDVALRCDPISGHVSLFWYQQALGQGPEFLTYFQNEAQLDKSGLPSDRFFAERPEGSVSTLKIQRTQQEDSAVYLCASSLAPPAEAFFGQGTRLTVV.

V gene TRBV19 combines with J gene TRBJ1-2, with D perhaps matching TRBD1 (5 bases). The CDR3 totals 13 residues. Germline V gives CDR1 LNHDA, CDR2 SQIVND (reference sequence). V was trimmed by 3 bases and J by 7 bases, leaving 12 bases between them. CDR3 in amino acids: CASSMSTVAGYTF. The DNA of the CDR3 is TGTGCCAGTAGTATGTCGACAGTTGCTGGCTACACCTTC.

This clone has only a few counts. The chain recombines TRBV14 with TRBJ1-2; possible D gene TRBD1, 5 bases. Germline CDR1 and CDR2: SGHDN and FVKESK. The CDR3 loop spans 13 amino acids. V dropped 1 base and J dropped 8 bases, with 11 bases sitting between them. CDR3 region: CASSQVRGEGYTF. The DNA for the CDR3 is TGTGCCAGCAGCCAAGTGCGGGGGGAAGGCTACACCTTC. Full variable domain (outside the CDR3, taken from reference TRBV14 and TRBJ1-2): EAGVTQFPSHSVIEKGQTVTLRCDPISGHDNLYWYRRVMGKEIKFLLHFVKESKQDESGMPNNRFLAERTGGTYSTLKVQPAELEDSGVYFCASSQVRGEGYTFGSGTRLTVV.

The gene calls are TRBV7-2 and TRBJ1-1, with D possibly being TRBD1 (5 bases). This CDR3 has 16 residues. Germline CDR1 SGHTA, CDR2 FQGNSA. V was cut by 5 bases and J by 0 bases, with 16 bases left in between. DNA of the CDR3: TGTGCCAGCAGCCGGAGGGGCGGTCCCATGAACACTGAAGCTTTCTTT. It codes for CASSRRGGPMNTEAFF.

The CDR3 region has the DNA TGTGCCAGCAGTTTATTGGACAGGGTTGATGAGCAGTTCTTC. It yields the protein CASSLLDRVDEQFF. The rearrangement joins TRBV27 to TRBJ2-1; 8 nucleotides align to TRBD1. The V and J ends lost 1 base and 8 bases, in that order; junction bases with no gene match: 4. Germline CDR1 reads MNHEY; CDR2 reads SMNVEV (reference sequence). CDR3 length equals 14 residues.

In this sample, this clone turned up once. V usage is TRBV5-1 and J usage is TRBJ1-2; D is ambiguous. The germline CDR1 and CDR2 sequences are SGHRS and YFSETQ. CDR3 length: 12 residues. Trimming stripped 4 bases from V and 6 bases from J, with 10 bases between. The CDR3 coding sequence is TGCGCCAGCAGCGGGAGGCTCGATGGCTACACCTTC. It is translated as CASSGRLDGYTF.

This clone was seen once. For the CDR3, the DNA is TGTGCCAGCAGCGCGGGACAGGGGACCGGGGAGCTGTTTTTT. Residues: CASSAGQGTGELFF. The chain is built from TRBV7-2 and TRBJ2-2; 10 bases align to TRBD1. This CDR3 has 14 amino acids. The germline gives CDR1 SGHTA, CDR2 FQGNSA. The ends lost 5 bases at V and 5 bases at J; junction bases unmatched: 2.

The rearrangement links TRBV5-6 to TRBJ1-1; D not resolved. V shed 0 bases and J shed 7 bases, with 16 bases lying between them. In germline, CDR1 is SGHDT, CDR2 YYEEEE. This CDR3 contains 15 residues. The CDR3 DNA sequence: TGTGCCAGCAGCTTGGAGGGTGTTCGGGGTCATGAAGCTTTCTTT. Translation: CASSLEGVRGHEAFF.

J is TRBJ1-2 and V is TRBV27; D unclear. Looked up from germline, CDR1 is MNHEY and CDR2 is SMNVEV (reference sequence). Trimming removed 3 bases at V and 0 bases at J, with 5 bases between. This CDR3 is 13 amino acids long. CDR3 in amino acids: CASSFSANYGYTF. CDR3 sequence (DNA): TGTGCCAGCAGTTTTAGCGCTAACTATGGCTACACCTTC.

The CDR3 DNA follows: TGCAGCGTTGTAGGTCTAGCGGGGGGCCAGAACTACGAGCAGTACTTC. Amino acid sequence: CSVVGLAGGQNYEQYF. V usage is TRBV29-1 and J usage is TRBJ2-7; 11 nucleotides line up with TRBD2. CDR1 SQVTM and CDR2 ANQGSEA come from the germline V gene. V was clipped by 4 bases and J by 3 bases; unmatched bases: 11. The CDR3 is 16 residues long.

CDR3 in amino acids: CASSQQGRYTF. The CDR3 DNA reads TGTGCCAGCAGTCAACAGGGTCGCTACACCTTC. V gene TRBV28 combines with J gene TRBJ1-2, with a tentative D call TRBD1 (6 bases). Trimming removed 5 bases from V and 9 bases from J, with 10 bases in between. Looked up from germline, CDR1 is MDHEN and CDR2 is SYDVKM. This CDR3 spans 11 amino acids.

V usage is TRBV10-3 and J usage is TRBJ1-5; D gene unclear. Trimming removed 3 bases at V and 5 bases at J, with 8 bases between. Germline CDR1 is ENHRY and CDR2 is SYGVKD. CDR3 length equals 13 residues. CDR3 nucleotides: TGTGCCATCAGTGAAAGATCAGATCAGCCCCAGCATTTT. Translated, it gives CAISERSDQPQHF.

In this sample, this clone turned up a few times. V gene TRBV18 combines with J gene TRBJ1-4; TRBD1 is a possible D gene (5 bases). Germline V gene data show CDR1 as KGHSH and CDR2 as LQKENI. Trimming pared 6 bases from V and 0 bases from J, leaving 11 bases between. The CDR3 extends over 15 amino acids. The CDR3 sequence: CASSRGDATNEKLFF. As DNA, the CDR3 is TGTGCCAGCTCCCGGGGGGATGCAACTAATGAAAAACTGTTTTTT.

This clone was found once. The chain has TRBV6-1 and TRBJ2-7, with 7 bases aligning to TRBD2. CDR1 and CDR2 from the germline V gene are MNHNS and SASEGT. After removal of 0 bases from V and 0 bases from J, the junction contained 5 bases not matched to a gene. This CDR3 has 16 amino acids. CDR3 in DNA: TGTGCCAGCAGTGAAGCGTCGGGAGGCCTCTCCTACGAGCAGTACTTC. Residues: CASSEASGGLSYEQYF.

The rearrangement joins TRBV3-1 (or the pseudogene TRBV3-2) to TRBJ1-1; the D gene is possibly TRBD1 (5 bases). The V end was cut by 4 bases, the J end by 3 bases, with 12 bases between. The CDR3 has 14 residues. The V gene's germline CDR1 is LGHDT and CDR2 YNNKEL (reference sequence). CDR3 region: CASSLVDSHTEAFF. The CDR3 nucleotides are TGTGCCAGCAGCCTAGTCGACAGCCACACTGAAGCTTTCTTT.

V and J are TRBV5-1 and TRBJ1-1; no clear D. This CDR3 region has 13 residues. V lost 3 bases, J lost 1 base, and 7 bases lay in between. Looked up from germline, CDR1 is SGHRS and CDR2 is YFSETQ. The CDR3 protein is CASSSQANTEAFF. DNA for the CDR3: TGCGCCAGCAGCTCGCAGGCGAACACTGAAGCTTTCTTT.

The rearrangement uses TRBV7-2 and TRBJ1-1; 7 nucleotides match TRBD1. The germline V gene encodes CDR1 SGHTA and CDR2 FQGNSA. The CDR3 is 15 residues long. The trim removed 5 bases at V and 5 bases at J, leaving 11 bases unmatched. This CDR3 reads CASSPNGGRGTEAFF. CDR3 nucleotide sequence: TGTGCCAGCAGCCCGAACGGGGGCAGGGGGACTGAAGCTTTCTTT.

The CDR3, as DNA: TGTGCCAGTAGTACGACGGGGGTACAGCCCCAGCATTTT. This encodes CASSTTGVQPQHF. The chain carries TRBV19 and TRBJ1-5; possibly TRBD1 for D (5 bases). Deletions cut 4 bases from V and 7 bases from J, with 11 bases between. The germline CDR1 and CDR2 sequences are LNHDA and SQIVND (reference sequence). The CDR3 is 13 residues long.

CDR3 in DNA: TGCGCCAGCAGTATCGAGCGGTTCAAGGAGCAGTACTTC. Translated: CASSIERFKEQYF. The rearrangement links TRBV10-1 to TRBJ2-7, with D possibly TRBD2 on 5 matching bases. The CDR3 has 13 amino acids. The V gene's germline CDR1 is WNHNN and CDR2 SYGVQD (reference sequence). Between the trimmed V and J ends, which lost 5 bases and 7 bases, there was a span of 15 bases.

This clone has only one observation. This chain connects TRBV6-1 to TRBJ1-1; 11 bases agree with TRBD1. The V segment lost 8 bases and the J segment 4 bases; nucleotides outside the gene matches: 3. There are 13 residues in the CDR3. Germline V gene sequence: CDR1 MNHNS, CDR2 SASEGT. CDR3 sequence reads: CASGGQGGTEAFF. The CDR3 coding sequence is TGTGCCAGCGGGGGACAGGGGGGCACTGAAGCTTTCTTT.

The rearrangement links TRBV19 to TRBJ1-5; perhaps TRBD1 as D (5 bases). Trimming pared 6 bases from V and 5 bases from J, leaving 14 bases between. The CDR3 has 14 residues. Germline V gene lookup returns CDR1 LNHDA and CDR2 SQIVND (reference sequence). The CDR3 DNA sequence: TGTGCCAGTAGGGGGGAGGGCATCTATCAGCCCCAGCATTTT. Residues: CASRGEGIYQPQHF.

The chain is built from TRBV5-1 and TRBJ2-2; tentative D call: TRBD1 (5 bases). This CDR3 comprises 15 residues. The germline V gene encodes CDR1 SGHRS and CDR2 YFSETQ. The germline V and J ends were trimmed by 0 bases and 1 base, with 7 bases remaining between them. The CDR3 DNA reads as TGCGCCAGCAGCTTGGTTAGGGGGAACACCGGGGAGCTGTTTTTT. It translates to CASSLVRGNTGELFF.